This entry concerns a single T cell receptor beta chain. Germline CDR1 LNHDA, CDR2 SQIVND (reference sequence). The germline V and J ends were trimmed by 1 base and 5 bases, with 11 bases remaining between them. The CDR3 length is 14 residues. This sample was taken from a study of blood T cell repertoires in COVID-19. Whole-study context: The origin of the acute and convalescent COVID-19 samples was the United States, Italy and Spain. T cells, B-cell-depleted T cells, or PBMCs provided the cDNA or gDNA that served as material.

The authors' processing: Reference gene primer amplification gave estimated nucleated cell counts. This table comes from immunoSEQ multiplex PCR, and its TCRdb copy is limited to in-frame clones, with some not included. The DNA gave D and trimming, while V, J and clone size come from that table. The sample records tens of thousands of clones, approximately 84% being singletons. Material: peripheral blood. This chain uses TRBV19 with TRBJ1-1, with a tentative D call TRBD1 (5 bases). The origin of this receptor is a man between 70 and 80 years old with acute or convalescent COVID-19. CDR3 nucleotide sequence: TGTGCCAGTAGTATAGCCGACCGGGGGACTGAAGCTTTCTTT. Its translation is CASSIADRGTEAFF.